A selection of T cell receptor beta chains follows, all from one sample in a study of shared clonotypes between healthy human individuals. The protocol was immunoSEQ multiplex PCR, while the TCRdb copy is restricted to in-frame clones and leaves out a portion. The data hold 600,000 or so clones, with 98% observed a single time. The sample consisted of naive CD8+ T cells sorted from blood. The receptors derive from a man aged 25-40 years in good health. The CDR3 runs from the conserved cysteine through the conserved F or W. D genes are given only for firm matches. Clone size appears in some rows only: once, few, many, or a class for an expanded clone.

D	V	size	J	DNA	CDR3
TRBD2	TRBV7-2	-	TRBJ2-7	TGTGCCAGCAGCTTACTAGCGGGAGAAACCGAGCAGTACTTC	CASSLLAGETEQYF
-	TRBV11-2	-	TRBJ2-1	TGTGCCAGCAGCTTAGACGTAGTTGGCTACAATGAGCAGTTCTTC	CASSLDVVGYNEQFF
-	TRBV7-9	-	TRBJ2-1	TGTGCCAGCAGCTTAACTAGTCGCTATGAGCAGTTCTTC	CASSLTSRYEQFF
-	TRBV7-6	-	TRBJ1-2	TGTGCCAGCAGCTTAGAACCCTCTATCTATGGCTACACCTTC	CASSLEPSIYGYTF
-	TRBV27	few	TRBJ2-7	TGTGCCAGCAGTTTTGGGGCTTCCTACGAGCAGTACTTC	CASSFGASYEQYF
TRBD2	TRBV4-1	-	TRBJ2-1	TGCGCCAGCAGCCGCGTCTCCGGGACTAGCGGCTACAATGAGCAGTTCTTC	CASSRVSGTSGYNEQFF
-	TRBV27	-	TRBJ1-1	TGTGCCAGCAGTAGCCGCAGGGGGAACACTGAAGCTTTCTTT	CASSSRRGNTEAFF
-	TRBV2	-	TRBJ2-2	TGTGCCAGATCTTTCGACTCGAACACCGGGGAGCTGTTTTTT	CARSFDSNTGELFF
-	TRBV7-2	-	TRBJ1-5	TGTGCCAGCAGCACTAAATATCAGCCCCAGCATTTT	CASSTKYQPQHF
TRBD1	TRBV7-9	-	TRBJ2-7	TGTGCCAGCAGCGGACAGGAAGCCTACGAGCAGTACTTC	CASSGQEAYEQYF
-	TRBV27	-	TRBJ2-7	TGTGCCAGCACGAGGGGATCCGAGCAGTACTTC	CASTRGSEQYF
TRBD2	TRBV5-1	-	TRBJ2-2	TGCGCCAGCAGCTTGGCATTAGGACTAGCGGGAGTTGGGGAGCTGTTTTTT	CASSLALGLAGVGELFF
TRBD1	TRBV7-3	-	TRBJ2-1	TGTGCCAGCAGCCCCGGACAGGGATGGTATGAGCAGTTCTTC	CASSPGQGWYEQFF
-	TRBV4-1	-	TRBJ2-7	TGCGCCAGCAGCCAAGCTTTGGGGGCCTACGAGCAGTACTTC	CASSQALGAYEQYF
-	TRBV9	-	TRBJ2-3	TGTGCCAGCAGCGTAGGAATTACTAGCACAGATACGCAGTATTTT	CASSVGITSTDTQYF
TRBD1	TRBV2	-	TRBJ2-1	TGTGCCAGCAGTGAACCACGGACAGGGGGTTATAGGAATGAGCAGTTCTTC	CASSEPRTGGYRNEQFF
-	TRBV11-2	-	TRBJ2-1	TGTGCCAGCAGTTCGTTTAGCGACCCCGGAAATGAGCAGTTCTTC	CASSSFSDPGNEQFF